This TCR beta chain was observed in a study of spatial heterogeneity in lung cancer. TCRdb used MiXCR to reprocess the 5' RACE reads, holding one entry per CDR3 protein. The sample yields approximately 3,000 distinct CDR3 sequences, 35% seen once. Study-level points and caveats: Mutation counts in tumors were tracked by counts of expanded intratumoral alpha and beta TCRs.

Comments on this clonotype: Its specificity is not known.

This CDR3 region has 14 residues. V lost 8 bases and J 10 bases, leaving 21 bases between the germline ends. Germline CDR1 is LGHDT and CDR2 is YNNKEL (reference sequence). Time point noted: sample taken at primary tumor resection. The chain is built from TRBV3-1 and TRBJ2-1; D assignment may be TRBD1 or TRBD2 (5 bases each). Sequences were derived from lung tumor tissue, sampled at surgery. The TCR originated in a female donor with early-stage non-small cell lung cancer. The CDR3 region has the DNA TGTGCCAGCCGGCCGGGACCCACGGCGGGCGAGCAGTTCTTC. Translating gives CASRPGPTAGEQFF.